Sequencing of this TCR beta chain was carried out in a study of Ad26.COV2.S vaccination and SARS-CoV-2 variants. This sample's treatment: some 20 received Ad26.COV2.S at low or high dose, single or two shots; about 5 received placebo; per-sample allocation not given. All samples were drawn on day 63, counting from the first vaccine or placebo injection. Based in Boston, the donor was an adult of 18-55 years. Study-level results: Spike-specific CD8+ and CD4+ T cell responses reportedly showed substantial breadth after vaccination.

TCRdb's table, derived via immunoSEQ multiplex PCR, lists solely in-frame clones and lacks some. There are roughly 400,000 clones in the sample; about 90% occur only once, and about 1.6% lies in the top ten. Note on this clone: Its cognate antigen is unknown.

Trimming took off 5 bases at V and 2 bases at J, with 14 bases between the two ends. The CDR3 contains 15 residues. Germline values: CDR1 SGHVS, CDR2 FQNEAQ. The material was peripheral blood, obtained in a trial of Ad26.COV2.S vaccine versus placebo. The chain has TRBV7-8 and TRBJ2-3, with TRBD1 as a possible D gene (5 bases). The TCR sequence derives from a person between 18 and 65 years old who received the Ad26.COV2.S COVID-19 vaccine or a placebo. The DNA of the CDR3 is TGTGCCAGCAGCGACCGACAGCAATCCACAGATACGCAGTATTTT. Translation: CASSDRQQSTDTQYF.